This T cell receptor (beta chain) was observed in a study of T cells after yellow fever vaccination. Study observations and caveats: Abundant clonotypes from the bulk population could have been carried over as contaminants into FACS-sorted repertoires.

Germline-derived CDR1 and CDR2 are SQVTM and ANQGSEA. The CDR3 is made up of 15 amino acids. Trimming stripped 1 base from V and 8 bases from J, with 18 bases between. A single record per CDR3 protein comes from TCRdb applying MiXCR to the 5' RACE reads. The sample has 150,000 to 200,000 distinct CDR3 sequences, 11% seen once; the top ten hold 36%. This clonotype appeared a few times. Antigen: not known. This chain uses TRBV29-1 with TRBJ2-1; D unclear. The receptor was derived from a man aged 18 to 30 who received the YFV17D yellow fever vaccine. The sample in question was CD8+ T cells sorted from PBMCs, obtained 15 days after the yellow fever booster vaccination. CDR3 DNA: TGCAGCGTTGAAGTAGAGAGCCTCGGTTTGGATGAGCAGTTCTTC. Protein product: CSVEVESLGLDEQFF.